This is a list of T cell receptor beta chains from one sample in a study of T cells in Graves' hyperthyroidism and ophthalmopathy. One entry per CDR3 protein, called by TCRdb with MiXCR from the multiplex PCR reads. The sample consists of roughly 710,000 distinct CDR3 sequences, about a third of them appearing once. Sequenced input: blood. These receptors originate from a woman in her thirties or forties with Graves' hyperthyroidism. Both conserved end residues are part of each CDR3. The D gene is left open where the match is weak. Only some rows state a clone size, as once, few, many or a class for expanded clones.

abundance,v_gene,d_gene,j_gene,CDR3nt,CDR3aa
-,TRBV7-9,-,TRBJ1-6,TGTGCCAGCAGCTTATTTAAAGAACCTCATAATTCACCCCTCCACTTT,CASSLFKEPHNSPLHF
-,TRBV10-3,TRBD1,TRBJ2-5,TGTGCCATCAGTGACAGGACAGGGACCCAGTACTTC,CAISDRTGTQYF
-,TRBV7-9,-,TRBJ2-5,TGTGCCAGCAGCCCGAGAGAAGGGGGTAGAGAGACCCAGTACTTC,CASSPREGGRETQYF
-,TRBV7-8,-,TRBJ1-1,TGTGCCAGCAGCGCCCAACAGGGTGCGGGAACTGAAGCTTCCTTT,CASSAQQGAGTEASF
-,TRBV7-7,-,TRBJ2-7,TGTGCTAGCAGCCTGACTCGGAGCTCCTACAATGAGCAGTACTTC,CASSLTRSSYNEQYF
-,TRBV4-3,-,TRBJ1-4,TGCGCCAGCAGCCCGTACAACAGGTTTAATGAAAAACTGTTTTTT,CASSPYNRFNEKLFF
few,TRBV20-1,-,TRBJ2-7,TGCAGTGCTAGCCCGACTCAAGCGGGCTATTCCTACGAGCAGTACTTC,CSASPTQAGYSYEQYF
many,TRBV24-1,-,TRBJ1-2,TGTGCCACCGCCGGGGGAGACTATGGCTACACCTTC,CATAGGDYGYTF
many,TRBV20-1,TRBD2,TRBJ2-5,TGCAGTGCTAGACCGACTAGCGGATTCCAAGAGACCCAGTACTTC,CSARPTSGFQETQYF
once,TRBV10-3,TRBD1,TRBJ1-6,TGTGCCAGCAGCTCCCTCAACCGGGACAGGGGGCTATCGGGCTCCTATAATTCACCCCTCCACTTT,CASSSLNRDRGLSGSYNSPLHF
-,TRBV19,TRBD1,TRBJ2-5,TGTGCCAGTAGTAGAGGGACAGGTCGTAATTTGGAGACCCAGTACTTC,CASSRGTGRNLETQYF
-,TRBV11-2,-,TRBJ2-7,TGTGCCAGCAAGAGAAACCGGGACCCTATTTACGAGCAGTACTTC,CASKRNRDPIYEQYF
many,TRBV7-9,-,TRBJ2-7,TGTGCCAGTTCTCCGGGACGCTCCTACGAGCAGTACTTC,CASSPGRSYEQYF
few,TRBV10-3,TRBD1,TRBJ1-5,TGTGCCATCGGGGATACGGGACAGAAGAATCAGCCCCAGCATTTT,CAIGDTGQKNQPQHF
-,TRBV19,-,TRBJ2-4,TGTGCCAGTAGTATAGTAACGGGAGCAGCCGAAAACATTCAGTACTTC,CASSIVTGAAENIQYF
-,TRBV9,-,TRBJ1-5,TGTGCCAGCAGCCCCAGTACGAGCAATCAGCCCCAGCATTTT,CASSPSTSNQPQHF
many,TRBV29-1,-,TRBJ1-3,TGCAGCGTTGAAGGGACAGCTGGAAACACCATATATTTT,CSVEGTAGNTIYF
-,TRBV6-5,TRBD1,TRBJ1-1,TGTGCCAGCAGTTTAACTGGACAGGCTGAAGCTTTCTTT,CASSLTGQAEAFF
many,TRBV7-2,-,TRBJ1-1,TGTGCCAGCAGCCTCGGCCGGCGAGAAGCTTTCTTT,CASSLGRREAFF
few,TRBV6-2/TRBV6-3,-,TRBJ1-1,TGTGCCAGCAGTTACTTTTGGGACACTGAAGCTTTCTTT,CASSYFWDTEAFF
-,TRBV19,TRBD2,TRBJ2-5,TGTGCCAGCAGCCGGCTTCTGGGGAGCGGGGGAGAGACCCAGTACTTC,CASSRLLGSGGETQYF
many,TRBV5-6,TRBD2,TRBJ2-5,TGTGCCAGCAGCTTTAGCGGGAGTGGAGAGACCCAGTACTTC,CASSFSGSGETQYF
few,TRBV10-3,TRBD1,TRBJ1-3,TGTGCCAGCAGTCTCTCAGGGGGCGCTGGAAACACCATATATTTT,CASSLSGGAGNTIYF
few,TRBV7-9,-,TRBJ2-7,TGTGCCAGCAGCCAAGGGAACGGAGTGGGCTACGAGCAGTACTTC,CASSQGNGVGYEQYF
-,TRBV7-8,-,TRBJ2-7,TGTGCCAGCAGCGTTAGTGGGAGAGGGAGGACCTACGAGCAGTACTTC,CASSVSGRGRTYEQYF
many,TRBV6-6,-,TRBJ1-6,TGTGCCAGCAGCAACGTCCGTGATTCACCCCTCCACTTT,CASSNVRDSPLHF
-,TRBV10-3,TRBD1,TRBJ1-6,TGTGCCATCAGTGACGGACAGGGAAATTCACCCCTCCACTTT,CAISDGQGNSPLHF
few,TRBV6-2/TRBV6-3,-,TRBJ2-7,TGTGCCAGCAGTTACTATGGTCCGGGGGAGCAGTACTTC,CASSYYGPGEQYF
many,TRBV19,TRBD1,TRBJ1-2,TGTGCCAGTAGTACGCGGACAGGTCAGATCTATGGCTACACCTTC,CASSTRTGQIYGYTF
few,TRBV6-5,-,TRBJ1-2,TGTGCCAGCAGTTACTCGATGGGCGCAGGGGAGGGTAACTATGGCTACACCTTC,CASSYSMGAGEGNYGYTF
-,TRBV15,-,TRBJ1-5,TGTGCCACCAGCAGAGACAGGGATAGCAATCAGCCCCAACATTTT,CATSRDRDSNQPQHF
-,TRBV7-9,-,TRBJ2-2,TGTGCCAGCAGCACCACGTGGCTCAACGCCGGGGAGCTGTTTTTT,CASSTTWLNAGELFF
many,TRBV9,-,TRBJ1-2,TGTGCCAGCAGCGTAGGCGAGGGTGAAAGCTACACCTTC,CASSVGEGESYTF
many,TRBV10-3,-,TRBJ1-3,TGTGCCATCAGCGGTGAGGGTGGAGTGATAATCTCTGGAAACACCATATATTTT,CAISGEGGVIISGNTIYF
few,TRBV20-1,TRBD1,TRBJ1-3,TGCAGTGCTACCAAAATCTCCCGGGCAGGGGGCTTTGGAAACACCATATATTTT,CSATKISRAGGFGNTIYF
many,TRBV20-1,TRBD2,TRBJ2-5,TGCAGTGCTAGAGATTCGCGACTAGCCCAGCGGGCCCAGTACTTC,CSARDSRLAQRAQYF
few,TRBV20-1,-,TRBJ1-6,TGCAGTGCTCACCTGGCTCGGAAAAGCTCCTATAATTCACCCCTCCACTTT,CSAHLARKSSYNSPLHF
few,TRBV7-2,-,TRBJ2-7,TGTGCCAGCAGCCAAGAAGGAATCAGGGGTTCCTACGAGCAGTACTTC,CASSQEGIRGSYEQYF
-,TRBV10-1,TRBD2,TRBJ2-1,TGCGCCAGCAGTGAGCCTACCGGGACTAGCGGGGGGCGGCAGTTCTTC,CASSEPTGTSGGRQFF
few,TRBV19,TRBD1,TRBJ1-6,TGTGCCAGTAGTATAGTCCCGGGACAGCCCTCTGATTCACCCCTCCACTTT,CASSIVPGQPSDSPLHF
many,TRBV7-9,TRBD1,TRBJ2-7,TGTGCCAGCAGCTCTACCGGGACAGGGGGTTCCTACGAGCAGTACTTC,CASSSTGTGGSYEQYF
many,TRBV7-8,-,TRBJ2-5,TGTGCCAGCACTCTACGGCTCGGGAGACCGTTTTCTTTC,CASTLRLGRPFSF
-,TRBV11-2,-,TRBJ2-7,TGTGCCAGCAGCGTTCAGGGGGGTCGGCTCGAGCAGTACTTC,CASSVQGGRLEQYF
many,TRBV20-1,-,TRBJ1-2,TGCAGTGCTAGCCGGCCTAACTATGGCTACACCTTC,CSASRPNYGYTF
-,TRBV4-1,-,TRBJ1-2,TGCGCCAGCAGCCAAGGTGAGGGAGCTAACTATGGCTACACCTTC,CASSQGEGANYGYTF
many,TRBV7-6,-,TRBJ1-3,TGTGCCAGCAGCTTAGGGGTCACCATATATTTT,CASSLGVTIYF
few,TRBV4-1,TRBD2,TRBJ2-7,TGCGCCAGCAGCCAAGGCCTAGCGGGAGGGTACGAGCAGTACTTC,CASSQGLAGGYEQYF
once,TRBV7-9,-,TRBJ1-2,TGTGCCAGCCAGGGTTCAGGAGTTGATGGCTACACCTTC,CASQGSGVDGYTF
many,TRBV11-2,-,TRBJ2-7,TGTGCCAGCAGTCACAGACAGGAGCCCTACGAGCAGTACTTC,CASSHRQEPYEQYF
many,TRBV6-4,-,TRBJ2-2,TGTGCCAGCAGTGTGAGGGACACCGGGGAGCTGTTTTTT,CASSVRDTGELFF
-,TRBV13,-,TRBJ1-5,TGTGCCAGCAGCCCATTCGACAGTTCATCGAGGTATCAGCCCCAGCATTTT,CASSPFDSSSRYQPQHF
-,TRBV19,-,TRBJ1-5,TGTGCCAGCGGCCAAGAGTTGGGGCCCCAGCATTTT,CASGQELGPQHF
-,TRBV9,TRBD2,TRBJ2-2,TGTGCCAGCAGCGTCACCGGGACTAGCGGGAGAACCGGGGAGCTGTTTTTT,CASSVTGTSGRTGELFF
-,TRBV19,-,TRBJ2-2,TGTGCCAGTAGTATCCATCCCGGACAGACGAACACCGGGGAGCTGTTTTTT,CASSIHPGQTNTGELFF
-,TRBV29-1,-,TRBJ2-1,TGCAGCACTTTAGGAGCGACATTATACAATGAGCAGTTCTTC,CSTLGATLYNEQFF